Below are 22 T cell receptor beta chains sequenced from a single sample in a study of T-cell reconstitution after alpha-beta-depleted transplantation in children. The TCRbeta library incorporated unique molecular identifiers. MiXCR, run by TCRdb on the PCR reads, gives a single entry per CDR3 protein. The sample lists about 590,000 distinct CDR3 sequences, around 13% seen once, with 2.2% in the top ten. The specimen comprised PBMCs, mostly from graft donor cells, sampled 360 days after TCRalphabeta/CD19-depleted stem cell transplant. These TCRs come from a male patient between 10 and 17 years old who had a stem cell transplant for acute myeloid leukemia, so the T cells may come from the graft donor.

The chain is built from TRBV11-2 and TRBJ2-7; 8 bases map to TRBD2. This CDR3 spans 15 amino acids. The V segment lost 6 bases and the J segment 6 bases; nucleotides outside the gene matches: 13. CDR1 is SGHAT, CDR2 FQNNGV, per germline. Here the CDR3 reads CASRSLAGSGREQYV. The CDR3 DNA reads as TGTGCCAGCAGGTCATTAGCGGGGAGCGGGCGCGAGCAGTACGTC.

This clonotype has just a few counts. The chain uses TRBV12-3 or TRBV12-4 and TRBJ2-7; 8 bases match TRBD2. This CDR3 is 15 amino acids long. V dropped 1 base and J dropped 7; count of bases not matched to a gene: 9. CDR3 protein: CASSLGLRREGEQYF. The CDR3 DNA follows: TGTGCCAGCAGTTTAGGATTGCGACGGGAGGGGGAGCAGTACTTC.

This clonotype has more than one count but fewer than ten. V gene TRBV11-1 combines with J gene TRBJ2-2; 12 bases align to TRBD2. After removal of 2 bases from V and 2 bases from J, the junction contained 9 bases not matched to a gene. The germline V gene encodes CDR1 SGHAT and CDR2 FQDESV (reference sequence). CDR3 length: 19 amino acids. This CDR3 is CASSLRLAGDFENTGELFF. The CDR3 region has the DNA TGTGCCAGCAGCTTAAGACTAGCGGGAGATTTTGAAAACACCGGGGAGCTGTTTTTT.

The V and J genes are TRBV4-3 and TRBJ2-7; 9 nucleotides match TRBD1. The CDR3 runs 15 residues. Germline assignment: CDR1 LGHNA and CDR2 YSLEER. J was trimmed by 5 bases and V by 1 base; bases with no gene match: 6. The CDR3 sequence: CASSQVLRQGDEQYF. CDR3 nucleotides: TGCGCCAGCAGCCAAGTCCTCAGACAGGGGGACGAGCAGTACTTC.

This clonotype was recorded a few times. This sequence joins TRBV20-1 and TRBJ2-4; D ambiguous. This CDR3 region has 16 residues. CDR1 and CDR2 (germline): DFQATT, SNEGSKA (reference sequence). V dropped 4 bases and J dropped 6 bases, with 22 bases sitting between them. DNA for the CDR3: TGCAGTGCTACCCTGGGTATGGTCCAGTCGGGAAACATTCAGTACTTC. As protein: CSATLGMVQSGNIQYF.

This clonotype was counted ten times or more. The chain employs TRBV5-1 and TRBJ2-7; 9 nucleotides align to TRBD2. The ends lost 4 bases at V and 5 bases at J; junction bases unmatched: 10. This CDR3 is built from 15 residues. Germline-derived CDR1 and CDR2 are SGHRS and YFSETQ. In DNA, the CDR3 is TGCGCCAGCAGCGGGCCAGCGGGAGGTATCGACGAGCAGTACTTC. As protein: CASSGPAGGIDEQYF.

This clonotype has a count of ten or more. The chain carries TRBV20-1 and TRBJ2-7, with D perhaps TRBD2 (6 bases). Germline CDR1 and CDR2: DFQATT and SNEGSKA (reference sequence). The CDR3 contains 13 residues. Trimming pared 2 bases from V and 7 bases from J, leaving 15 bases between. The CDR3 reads CSARRGDLREQYF. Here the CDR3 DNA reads TGCAGTGCTAGAAGAGGGGACTTACGTGAGCAGTACTTC.

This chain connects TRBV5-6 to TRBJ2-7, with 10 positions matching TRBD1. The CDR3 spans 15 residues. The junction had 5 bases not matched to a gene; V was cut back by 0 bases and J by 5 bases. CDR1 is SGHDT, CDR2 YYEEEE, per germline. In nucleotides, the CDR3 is TGTGCCAGCAGCTTGGGGACAGGGGGTTGGCACGAGCAGTACTTC. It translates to CASSLGTGGWHEQYF.

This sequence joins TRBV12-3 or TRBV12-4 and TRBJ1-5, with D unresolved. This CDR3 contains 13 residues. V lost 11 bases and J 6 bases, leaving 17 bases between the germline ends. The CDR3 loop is CAFSLEGAQPQHF. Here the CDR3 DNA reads TGTGCCTTCAGTTTAGAGGGAGCTCAGCCCCAGCATTTT.

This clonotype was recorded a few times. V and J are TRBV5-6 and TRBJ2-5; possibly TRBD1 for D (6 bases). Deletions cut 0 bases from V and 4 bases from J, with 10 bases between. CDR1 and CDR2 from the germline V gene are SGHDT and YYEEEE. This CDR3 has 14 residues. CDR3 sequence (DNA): TGTGCCAGCAGCTTGGAAGGGGGTGGAGAGACCCAGTACTTC. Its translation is CASSLEGGGETQYF.

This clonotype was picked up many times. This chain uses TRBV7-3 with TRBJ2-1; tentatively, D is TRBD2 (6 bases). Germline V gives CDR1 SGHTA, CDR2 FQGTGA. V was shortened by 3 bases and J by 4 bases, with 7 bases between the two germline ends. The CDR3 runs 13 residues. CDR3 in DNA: TGTGCCAGCAGCTTTGCGGGATACAATGAGCAGTTCTTC. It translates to CASSFAGYNEQFF.

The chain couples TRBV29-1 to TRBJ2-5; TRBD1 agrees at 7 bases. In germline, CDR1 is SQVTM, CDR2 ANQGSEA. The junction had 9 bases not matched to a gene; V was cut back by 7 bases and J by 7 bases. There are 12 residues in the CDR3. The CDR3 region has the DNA TGCAGCGAACGAGGGGGCCTTGGGACCCAGTACTTC. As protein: CSERGGLGTQYF.

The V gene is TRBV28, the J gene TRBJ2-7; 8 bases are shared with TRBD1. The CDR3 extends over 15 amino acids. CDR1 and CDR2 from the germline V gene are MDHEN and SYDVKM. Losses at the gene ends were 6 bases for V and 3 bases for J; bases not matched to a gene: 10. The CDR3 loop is CASSPGRGLIYEQYF. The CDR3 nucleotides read TGTGCCAGCAGCCCCGGCAGGGGGCTAATCTACGAGCAGTACTTC. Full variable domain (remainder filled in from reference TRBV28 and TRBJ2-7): DVKVTQSSRYLVKRTGEKVFLECVQDMDHENMFWYRQDPGLGLRLIYFSYDVKMKEKGDIPEGYSVSREKKERFSLILESASTNQTSMYLCASSPGRGLIYEQYFGPGTRLTVT.

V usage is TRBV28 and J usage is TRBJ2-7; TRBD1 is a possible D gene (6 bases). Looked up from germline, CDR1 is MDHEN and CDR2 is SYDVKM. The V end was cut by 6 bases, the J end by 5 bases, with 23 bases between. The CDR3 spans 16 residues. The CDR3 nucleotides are TGTGCCAGCAGCCCCCCCCTCGGCCAGGGGAAGAACGAGCAGTACTTC. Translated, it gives CASSPPLGQGKNEQYF.

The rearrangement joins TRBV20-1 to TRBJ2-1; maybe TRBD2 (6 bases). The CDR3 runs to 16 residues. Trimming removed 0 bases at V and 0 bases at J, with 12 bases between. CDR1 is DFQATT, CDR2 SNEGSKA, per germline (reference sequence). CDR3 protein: CSARDLAEDSYNEQFF. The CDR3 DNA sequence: TGCAGTGCTAGAGATTTAGCGGAAGACTCCTACAATGAGCAGTTCTTC.

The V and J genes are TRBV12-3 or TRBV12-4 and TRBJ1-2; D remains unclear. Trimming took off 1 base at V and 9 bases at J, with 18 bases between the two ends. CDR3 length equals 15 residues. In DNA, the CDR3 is TGTGCCAGCAGTTTAGACCCACCACAACACAGTCGCTACACCTTC. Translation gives CASSLDPPQHSRYTF.

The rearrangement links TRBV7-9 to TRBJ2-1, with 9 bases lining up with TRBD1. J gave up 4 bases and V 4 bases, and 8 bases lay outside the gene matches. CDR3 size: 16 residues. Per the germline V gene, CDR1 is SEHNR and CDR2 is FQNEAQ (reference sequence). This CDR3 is CASSSKTGGIYNEQFF. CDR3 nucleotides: TGTGCCAGCAGCTCCAAGACAGGGGGGATATACAATGAGCAGTTCTTC.

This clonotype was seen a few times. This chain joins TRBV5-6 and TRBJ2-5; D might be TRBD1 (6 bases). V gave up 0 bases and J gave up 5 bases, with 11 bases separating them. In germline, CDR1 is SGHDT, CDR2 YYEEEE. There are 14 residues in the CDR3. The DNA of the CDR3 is TGTGCCAGCAGCTTGGAACAGGGAGCCGAGACCCAGTACTTC. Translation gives CASSLEQGAETQYF.

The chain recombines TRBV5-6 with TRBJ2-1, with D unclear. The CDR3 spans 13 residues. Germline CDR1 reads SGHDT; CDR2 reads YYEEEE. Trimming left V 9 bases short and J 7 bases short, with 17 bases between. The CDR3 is CANQSAILNEQFF. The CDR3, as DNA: TGTGCCAATCAGTCCGCCATTCTAAATGAGCAGTTCTTC.

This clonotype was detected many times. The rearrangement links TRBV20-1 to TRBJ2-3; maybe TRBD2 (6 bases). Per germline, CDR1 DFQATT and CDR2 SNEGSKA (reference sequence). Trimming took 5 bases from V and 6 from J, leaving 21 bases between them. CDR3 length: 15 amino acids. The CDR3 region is CSAGHSGTGADTQYF. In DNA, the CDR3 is TGCAGTGCTGGACACTCGGGGACGGGAGCGGATACGCAGTATTTT.

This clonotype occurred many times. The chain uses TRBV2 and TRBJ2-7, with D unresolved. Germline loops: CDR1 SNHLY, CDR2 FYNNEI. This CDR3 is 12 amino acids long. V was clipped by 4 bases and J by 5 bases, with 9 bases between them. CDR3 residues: CASSVSRDEQYF. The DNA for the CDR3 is TGTGCCAGCAGTGTTTCGAGAGACGAGCAGTACTTC.

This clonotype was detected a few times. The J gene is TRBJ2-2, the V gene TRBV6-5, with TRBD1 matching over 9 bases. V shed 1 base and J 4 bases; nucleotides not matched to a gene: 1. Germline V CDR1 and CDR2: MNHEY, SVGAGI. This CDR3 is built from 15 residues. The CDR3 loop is CASSYWTGVTGELFF. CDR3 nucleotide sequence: TGTGCCAGCAGTTACTGGACAGGGGTCACCGGGGAGCTGTTTTTT.